This TCR beta chain was obtained from a study of identical twins listed by TCRdb under 2016. About the full investigation: TCR alpha and beta repertoires from monozygotic twins, unrelated adults of various ages and cord blood were deep-sequenced to test whether fetal clonotypes persist. To rule out contamination, replicate twin experiments were performed at different times with different library preparation protocols.

Broad study findings and their caveats: Zero-insertion analyses could be partly confounded by invariant T cells such as MAIT and iNKT, though diverse VJ usage argued against such confounding for most clonotypes. Compared with coincidental sharing between unrelated individuals, an excess of low generation-probability sequences was observed among out-of-frame TCR alpha sequences shared between twins. Recombination models systematically underestimated out-of-frame TCR alpha sharing in monozygotic twins but agreed with sharing between unrelated individuals. Fewer insertions were carried by abundant cord blood beta clonotypes, a similar but weaker trend appeared in young adult naive repertoires, and no such trend appeared in memory repertoires. The excess sharing between twins in beta out-of-frame sequences was weaker because fewer shared sequences reduced the signal-to-noise ratio. Because the same donors could not be followed over many years, conclusions were based on cross-sectional statistical analysis.

Preparation of the library involved 5' RACE. The instrument given in TCRdb is Illumina HiSeq 2000. Template switching introduced a universal primer binding site; the final cDNA contained a unique molecular identifier, enabling accurate counting of TCR cDNA molecules. Specific primers in the conserved constant-segment region were used to synthesize first-strand cDNA for TCR alpha and beta chains. Each cDNA library was double barcoded, with a SMART-Mk sample barcode plus Illumina barcodes, to control for contamination. TruSeq adapter sequences, together with Illumina sample barcodes, were added in two successive PCR steps. The TCR alpha and beta cDNA libraries were sequenced on the Illumina HiSeq platform using custom primers. The source study handled its data this way. MiGEC was used to process raw reads and extract unique molecular identifiers, and MiXCR was used to find CDR3 positions. Recombination models were inferred per individual with the repgenHMM and IGoR tools using an EM algorithm. Shared clonotype analysis was performed with the tcR package in R, normalizing sharing by the product of cloneset sizes. To study raw recombination without the effects of thymic and clonal selection, out-of-frame nonproductive sequences were analyzed. The public reads were run again by TCRdb, first through fastp at Q25 and then through MiXCR, and only productive beta chains were kept. CDR3 protein sequences are deduplicated, and each keeps its most common genes and DNA. The V and J calls reflect TCRdb's pipeline rather than the authors' work. The sample contains 1.5 million to 2 million distinct CDR3 sequences, around 33% of them found a single time. The ten largest clones capture approximately 0.25% of the sample.

The germline V gene (reference sequence) specifies MNHEY as CDR1 and SMNVEV as CDR2. Measured from the cysteine to the phenylalanine, the CDR3 is 13 residues long. Only the CDR3 region is kept as DNA, spanning 39 bases read in frame from base 1. Ends trimmed: V by 9 bases, J by 4 bases; bases unmatched to a gene: 4. In regard to this clonotype: The clone's antigen remains unknown. It has no much larger one-base neighbor in the sample; base qualities were not kept.

All donors were healthy Caucasians. The sequence joins TRBV27 to TRBJ1-5; a stretch of 9 junction bases matches TRBD1. What was sequenced was cord blood. The receptor comes from a newborn girl in good health. The CDR3 region reads CARGQGGNQPQHF. The nucleotide sequence is TGTGCCAGGGGACAGGGTGGGAATCAGCCCCAGCATTTT.